This is a list of T cell receptor beta chains from one sample in a study of blood T cell repertoires in COVID-19. Profiled with immunoSEQ multiplex PCR; TCRdb holds only in-frame clones, not every one. The table includes hundreds of thousands of clones, approximately 90% detected once. The specimen sequenced was PBMCs or T cells enriched from blood (not recorded which). The receptor set was obtained from a man under 40 who had recovered from COVID-19. CDR3s include the opening cysteine and the closing phenylalanine or tryptophan. Each record gives: clone size, J gene, V gene, D gene, CDR3 protein, CDR3 DNA. D genes are given only for firm matches. Where a row states a size, it is once, few, many or the class of an expanded clone; other rows omit it.

clone size: .
J gene: TRBJ2-7
V gene: TRBV18
D gene: .
CDR3 protein: CASSEGTPREQYF
CDR3 DNA: TGTGCCAGCTCGGAAGGGACTCCGCGGGAGCAGTACTTC

clone size: few
J gene: TRBJ1-6
V gene: TRBV30
D gene: TRBD1
CDR3 protein: CAWRRRGRSNSPLHF
CDR3 DNA: TGTGCCTGGAGACGCAGGGGGCGTTCTAATTCACCCCTCCACTTT

clone size: .
J gene: TRBJ1-2
V gene: TRBV7-2
D gene: .
CDR3 protein: CASSSPEVSSGYTF
CDR3 DNA: TGTGCCAGCAGCTCGCCGGAGGTTTCAAGTGGCTACACCTTC

clone size: .
J gene: TRBJ1-3
V gene: TRBV4-2
D gene: TRBD1
CDR3 protein: CASSQADRDLNTIYF
CDR3 DNA: TGTGCCAGCAGCCAAGCGGACAGGGATTTAAACACCATATATTTT

clone size: .
J gene: TRBJ1-4
V gene: TRBV7-2
D gene: .
CDR3 protein: CASSLSGTNEKLFF
CDR3 DNA: TGTGCCAGCAGCTTGTCCGGGACTAATGAAAAACTGTTTTTT

clone size: .
J gene: TRBJ2-7
V gene: TRBV7-8
D gene: TRBD1
CDR3 protein: CASSLAWPGGYEQYF
CDR3 DNA: TGTGCCAGCAGCTTAGCCTGGCCAGGGGGCTACGAGCAGTACTTC

clone size: .
J gene: TRBJ2-3
V gene: TRBV10-2
D gene: TRBD2
CDR3 protein: CASRAGGSTDTQYF
CDR3 DNA: TGCGCCAGCAGAGCGGGGGGGAGCACAGATACGCAGTATTTT

clone size: .
J gene: TRBJ1-1
V gene: TRBV21-1
D gene: .
CDR3 protein: CASSKVPRERWTEAFF
CDR3 DNA: TGTGCCAGCAGCAAAGTTCCCCGGGAGCGGTGGACTGAAGCTTTCTTT

clone size: .
J gene: TRBJ2-3
V gene: TRBV14
D gene: .
CDR3 protein: CASSQDRWLAGTDTQYF
CDR3 DNA: TGTGCCAGCAGCCAAGATCGATGGCTAGCTGGTACAGATACGCAGTATTTT

clone size: few
J gene: TRBJ1-2
V gene: TRBV2
D gene: TRBD1
CDR3 protein: CATGQGNYGYTF
CDR3 DNA: TGTGCCACCGGACAGGGGAACTATGGCTACACCTTC

clone size: .
J gene: TRBJ2-1
V gene: TRBV11-3
D gene: .
CDR3 protein: CASSLERYNEQFF
CDR3 DNA: TGTGCCAGCAGCCTGGAGCGTTACAATGAGCAGTTCTTC

clone size: .
J gene: TRBJ2-7
V gene: TRBV29-1
D gene: TRBD1
CDR3 protein: CSVLSPPDRGLSSYEQYF
CDR3 DNA: TGCAGCGTTCTTAGCCCTCCGGACAGGGGGTTAAGCTCCTACGAGCAGTACTTC

clone size: .
J gene: TRBJ1-1
V gene: TRBV19
D gene: TRBD1
CDR3 protein: CASYRGGYTEAFF
CDR3 DNA: TGTGCCAGTTACAGGGGAGGTTACACTGAAGCTTTCTTT

clone size: .
J gene: TRBJ1-2
V gene: TRBV28
D gene: .
CDR3 protein: CASKDSQGPGYTF
CDR3 DNA: TGTGCCAGTAAGGACTCACAGGGCCCTGGCTACACCTTC

clone size: once
J gene: TRBJ2-6
V gene: TRBV27
D gene: TRBD2
CDR3 protein: CASISGGQRSSGANVLTF
CDR3 DNA: TGTGCCAGCATCTCGGGGGGTCAACGCTCTTCTGGGGCCAACGTCCTGACTTTC

clone size: .
J gene: TRBJ2-1
V gene: TRBV7-9
D gene: .
CDR3 protein: CASSLARTEGRYNEQFF
CDR3 DNA: TGTGCCAGCAGCTTAGCTCGGACAGAAGGGCGCTACAATGAGCAGTTCTTC

clone size: .
J gene: TRBJ2-7
V gene: TRBV4-2
D gene: .
CDR3 protein: CASSPGQTISYEQYF
CDR3 DNA: TGTGCCAGCAGCCCTGGGCAGACCATCTCCTACGAGCAGTACTTC

clone size: .
J gene: TRBJ1-1
V gene: TRBV11-3
D gene: TRBD1
CDR3 protein: CASSAGGSNTEAFF
CDR3 DNA: TGTGCCAGCAGCGCAGGGGGGTCGAACACTGAAGCTTTCTTT

clone size: .
J gene: TRBJ2-7
V gene: TRBV10-3
D gene: TRBD2
CDR3 protein: CAISGTGTIHTPYEQYF
CDR3 DNA: TGTGCCATCAGTGGTACCGGGACTATTCATACCCCCTACGAGCAGTACTTC

clone size: .
J gene: TRBJ2-1
V gene: TRBV19
D gene: TRBD2
CDR3 protein: CASSRASGSLSPSNEQFF
CDR3 DNA: TGTGCCAGTAGTAGGGCTAGCGGGAGCCTGTCCCCAAGTAATGAGCAGTTCTTC

clone size: .
J gene: TRBJ1-2
V gene: TRBV7-2
D gene: .
CDR3 protein: CASSLGRGRANYGYTF
CDR3 DNA: TGTGCCAGCAGCTTAGGCCGGGGTAGGGCTAACTATGGCTACACCTTC

clone size: .
J gene: TRBJ2-3
V gene: TRBV5-1
D gene: TRBD2
CDR3 protein: CASSFGLASMRTDTQYF
CDR3 DNA: TGCGCCAGCAGCTTCGGACTAGCGTCTATGAGGACAGATACGCAGTATTTT

clone size: .
J gene: TRBJ2-2
V gene: TRBV20-1
D gene: .
CDR3 protein: CSARRAGELFF
CDR3 DNA: TGCAGTGCTAGGCGGGCCGGGGAGCTGTTTTTT

clone size: .
J gene: TRBJ1-6
V gene: TRBV7-9
D gene: .
CDR3 protein: CASSPGGFSPLHF
CDR3 DNA: TGTGCCAGCAGCCCGGGGGGTTTTTCACCCCTCCACTTT

clone size: .
J gene: TRBJ1-1
V gene: TRBV5-8
D gene: TRBD1
CDR3 protein: CARKRQGPNTEAFF
CDR3 DNA: TGTGCCAGGAAGAGACAGGGGCCTAACACTGAAGCTTTCTTT

clone size: .
J gene: TRBJ2-1
V gene: TRBV11-2
D gene: .
CDR3 protein: CASRRAFSRHEQFF
CDR3 DNA: TGTGCCAGCCGGAGGGCATTCAGTCGACATGAGCAGTTCTTC

clone size: .
J gene: TRBJ2-6
V gene: TRBV2
D gene: .
CDR3 protein: CAGQVDPGANVLTF
CDR3 DNA: TGTGCCGGTCAGGTAGACCCTGGGGCCAACGTCCTGACTTTC

clone size: few
J gene: TRBJ2-2
V gene: TRBV14
D gene: .
CDR3 protein: CASSPATELTNTGELFF
CDR3 DNA: TGTGCCAGCAGCCCGGCGACAGAACTAACGAACACCGGGGAGCTGTTTTTT

clone size: few
J gene: TRBJ1-5
V gene: TRBV28
D gene: TRBD1
CDR3 protein: CASSLQGAFNQPQHF
CDR3 DNA: TGTGCCAGCAGTTTACAGGGGGCGTTTAATCAGCCCCAGCATTTT

clone size: .
J gene: TRBJ2-1
V gene: TRBV9
D gene: TRBD2
CDR3 protein: CASSLHSSGRTYNEQFF
CDR3 DNA: TGTGCCAGCAGCCTTCACTCTAGCGGGAGGACTTACAATGAGCAGTTCTTC

clone size: .
J gene: TRBJ1-4
V gene: TRBV7-2
D gene: .
CDR3 protein: CASSLGGSNEKLFF
CDR3 DNA: TGTGCCAGCAGCTTAGGAGGCAGTAATGAAAAACTGTTTTTT

clone size: .
J gene: TRBJ2-1
V gene: TRBV18
D gene: TRBD2
CDR3 protein: CASSLTSGSDNEQFF
CDR3 DNA: TGTGCCAGCTCACTGACTAGCGGGAGCGACAATGAGCAGTTCTTC

clone size: .
J gene: TRBJ1-1
V gene: TRBV29-1
D gene: TRBD1
CDR3 protein: CSVDRGGTEAFF
CDR3 DNA: TGCAGCGTCGACAGGGGAGGCACTGAAGCTTTCTTT

clone size: .
J gene: TRBJ1-1
V gene: TRBV5-6
D gene: .
CDR3 protein: CASSLRTQAFF
CDR3 DNA: TGTGCCAGCAGCTTGAGGACACAAGCTTTCTTT

clone size: .
J gene: TRBJ2-3
V gene: TRBV6-1
D gene: TRBD1
CDR3 protein: CASSGQGRHVPDTQYF
CDR3 DNA: TGTGCCAGCAGTGGACAGGGGCGTCATGTCCCAGATACGCAGTATTTT

clone size: .
J gene: TRBJ1-2
V gene: TRBV28
D gene: .
CDR3 protein: CASSFGGDGYTF
CDR3 DNA: TGTGCCAGCAGTTTCGGAGGCGACGGCTACACCTTC

clone size: .
J gene: TRBJ1-1
V gene: TRBV11-3
D gene: .
CDR3 protein: CASSFSGPEAFF
CDR3 DNA: TGTGCCAGCAGCTTCAGCGGTCCTGAAGCTTTCTTT

clone size: .
J gene: TRBJ2-1
V gene: TRBV6-6
D gene: TRBD2
CDR3 protein: CASSPHAGLAGIDEQFF
CDR3 DNA: TGTGCCAGCAGTCCCCATGCCGGACTAGCGGGAATCGATGAGCAGTTCTTC

clone size: .
J gene: TRBJ2-3
V gene: TRBV5-4
D gene: .
CDR3 protein: CASSFLALDTQYF
CDR3 DNA: TGTGCCAGCAGCTTCCTGGCTTTGGATACGCAGTATTTT

clone size: .
J gene: TRBJ1-4
V gene: TRBV30
D gene: TRBD1
CDR3 protein: CAWSNIDRGAGEKLFF
CDR3 DNA: TGTGCCTGGAGCAATATTGACAGGGGAGCAGGTGAAAAACTGTTTTTT

clone size: .
J gene: TRBJ2-3
V gene: TRBV23-1
D gene: .
CDR3 protein: CASRHLVSPTDTQYF
CDR3 DNA: TGCGCCAGCAGGCACCTAGTCAGTCCCACAGATACGCAGTATTTT

clone size: .
J gene: TRBJ1-1
V gene: TRBV25-1
D gene: TRBD1
CDR3 protein: CASSEYRDRREAFF
CDR3 DNA: TGTGCCAGCAGTGAATATAGGGACAGGCGTGAAGCTTTCTTT

clone size: .
J gene: TRBJ2-2
V gene: TRBV18
D gene: TRBD2
CDR3 protein: CASSPIILREGANTGELFF
CDR3 DNA: TGTGCCAGCTCACCAATAATATTGCGGGAGGGCGCGAACACCGGGGAGCTGTTTTTT

clone size: .
J gene: TRBJ2-5
V gene: TRBV9
D gene: TRBD2
CDR3 protein: CASSVIGTAGGETQYF
CDR3 DNA: TGTGCCAGCAGCGTTATAGGGACCGCCGGGGGGGAGACCCAGTACTTC

clone size: .
J gene: TRBJ1-2
V gene: TRBV29-1
D gene: .
CDR3 protein: CSVASGIYGYTF
CDR3 DNA: TGCAGCGTTGCCTCAGGGATCTATGGCTACACCTTC

clone size: .
J gene: TRBJ2-2
V gene: TRBV2
D gene: .
CDR3 protein: CASSHRSNTGELFF
CDR3 DNA: TGTGCCAGCAGCCACAGATCTAACACCGGGGAGCTGTTTTTT

clone size: .
J gene: TRBJ2-3
V gene: TRBV9
D gene: .
CDR3 protein: CASSVPPTDTQYF
CDR3 DNA: TGTGCCAGCAGCGTACCTCCCACAGATACGCAGTATTTT

clone size: .
J gene: TRBJ2-3
V gene: TRBV7-9
D gene: TRBD1
CDR3 protein: CASSARQGNTDTQYF
CDR3 DNA: TGTGCCAGCAGCGCCCGACAGGGAAATACAGATACGCAGTATTTT

clone size: .
J gene: TRBJ1-5
V gene: TRBV27
D gene: .
CDR3 protein: CASSYGGANQPQHF
CDR3 DNA: TGTGCCAGCAGTTATGGCGGAGCGAATCAGCCCCAGCATTTT

clone size: .
J gene: TRBJ1-6
V gene: TRBV4-2
D gene: TRBD1
CDR3 protein: CASSQDTGGNYNSPLHF
CDR3 DNA: TGTGCCAGCAGCCAAGATACAGGGGGCAACTATAATTCACCCCTCCACTTT

clone size: .
J gene: TRBJ1-1
V gene: TRBV11-2
D gene: TRBD1
CDR3 protein: CASSYDRVRNTEAFF
CDR3 DNA: TGTGCCAGCAGTTACGACAGGGTGCGGAACACTGAAGCTTTCTTT

clone size: .
J gene: TRBJ2-3
V gene: TRBV11-3
D gene: .
CDR3 protein: CASSLATGRTQYF
CDR3 DNA: TGTGCCAGCAGCTTAGCAACAGGCCGAACGCAGTATTTT

clone size: .
J gene: TRBJ2-1
V gene: TRBV7-9
D gene: TRBD2
CDR3 protein: CASGTNSYNEQFF
CDR3 DNA: TGTGCCAGCGGGACTAATTCCTACAATGAGCAGTTCTTC

clone size: .
J gene: TRBJ2-7
V gene: TRBV5-1
D gene: .
CDR3 protein: CASSFSGGAYEQYF
CDR3 DNA: TGCGCCAGCAGCTTCTCTGGCGGAGCCTACGAGCAGTACTTC